The rows below give T cell receptor beta chains drawn from one sample of a study of PD-1 blockade in classical Hodgkin lymphoma. The table came from immunoSEQ multiplex PCR; TCRdb's copy has only in-frame clones and leaves some out. This table has nearly 60,000 clones, less than 95% appearing once. This specimen was peripheral blood mononuclear cells (PBMCs), taken before the second cycle of nivolumab. These receptors were taken from a human donor with classical Hodgkin lymphoma. The CDR3 runs from the conserved cysteine through the conserved F or W. The D gene is left open where the match is weak. Expanded clones are given a class, and other clones once, few, many or no size at all.

DNA: TGCAGCGTTGGACAGGCAAAGGCCTACAATGAGCAGTTCTTC
CDR3: CSVGQAKAYNEQFF
D: NA
size: NA
J: TRBJ2-1
V: TRBV29-1

DNA: TGTGCCAGCAGGTCAGAGGACACTGAAGCTTTCTTT
CDR3: CASRSEDTEAFF
D: NA
size: NA
J: TRBJ1-1
V: TRBV11-2

DNA: TGTGCCAGCAGTTACCGCAGGTGGGTCAAGGAAGCTTTCTTT
CDR3: CASSYRRWVKEAFF
D: NA
size: NA
J: TRBJ1-1
V: TRBV6-5

DNA: TGCGCCAGCAGCCAAGAATCACCGAGCTCCTATAATTCACCCCTCCACTTT
CDR3: CASSQESPSSYNSPLHF
D: NA
size: NA
J: TRBJ1-6
V: TRBV4-1

DNA: TGCGCCAGCAGTACTACAGGGAAACAGTCCTACGAGCAGTACTTC
CDR3: CASSTTGKQSYEQYF
D: NA
size: NA
J: TRBJ2-7
V: TRBV5-1

DNA: TGTGCCAGTAGTATTGCTGGTAGCACAGATACGCAGTATTTT
CDR3: CASSIAGSTDTQYF
D: NA
size: NA
J: TRBJ2-3
V: TRBV19

DNA: TGCGCCAGCAGCTTGGATCCGGGACTGCGGGTCCGGGCGTCAGATACGCAGTATTTT
CDR3: CASSLDPGLRVRASDTQYF
D: NA
size: NA
J: TRBJ2-3
V: TRBV5-1

DNA: TGTGCCAGCAGCTTGGTAGAATTCGAGCAGTACTTC
CDR3: CASSLVEFEQYF
D: NA
size: once
J: TRBJ2-7
V: TRBV5-6

DNA: TGTGCCAGCATGATATGGGGGGGGCCTGGGGGCACAGATACGCAGTATTTT
CDR3: CASMIWGGPGGTDTQYF
D: NA
size: once
J: TRBJ2-3
V: TRBV27

DNA: TGTGCCAGCAGTTTCGGCAGAGATGAGCCCCTCGGATACGAGCAGTACTTC
CDR3: CASSFGRDEPLGYEQYF
D: NA
size: NA
J: TRBJ2-7
V: TRBV2

DNA: TGTGCCAGCAGCCCGTACACAGGCGTTCACTCCTACGAGCAGTACTTC
CDR3: CASSPYTGVHSYEQYF
D: NA
size: once
J: TRBJ2-7
V: TRBV7-9

DNA: TGCGCCAGCAGCTCCGAACCGCAGGGGATTTACGAGCAGTACTTC
CDR3: CASSSEPQGIYEQYF
D: NA
size: NA
J: TRBJ2-7
V: TRBV5-1

DNA: TGTGCCAGCAGCTTGGTTGGACTAGCGGGGAAAGAGACCCAGTACTTC
CDR3: CASSLVGLAGKETQYF
D: TRBD2
size: NA
J: TRBJ2-5
V: TRBV5-6

DNA: TGTGCCAGCTCGGGCAGCATCTACGAGCAGTACTTC
CDR3: CASSGSIYEQYF
D: NA
size: NA
J: TRBJ2-7
V: TRBV28

DNA: TGTGCTAGTGGTACCCGGGAGGCACCCCAGCATTTT
CDR3: CASGTREAPQHF
D: NA
size: once
J: TRBJ1-5
V: TRBV12-5

DNA: TGTGCCAGCAGTTTAGGGGGCTCCGGGGAGCTGTTTTTT
CDR3: CASSLGGSGELFF
D: NA
size: NA
J: TRBJ2-2
V: TRBV27

DNA: TGTGCCAGCAGTGACGGGACTGGCTTTTGGTCTATCAATGAGCGGTTCTTC
CDR3: CASSDGTGFWSINERFF
D: NA
size: NA
J: TRBJ2-1
V: TRBV6-1

DNA: TGTGCCAGCAGTTTATTTAGCGGGAGGGCCGGCGAGCAGTACTTC
CDR3: CASSLFSGRAGEQYF
D: TRBD2
size: NA
J: TRBJ2-7
V: TRBV27

DNA: TGTGCCAGCAGTGAAGTGGGGGGACATCAGACCATGAACACTGAAGCTTTCTTT
CDR3: CASSEVGGHQTMNTEAFF
D: NA
size: NA
J: TRBJ1-1
V: TRBV2

DNA: TGTGCCAGCAGTCTAGACAGGGCTGGGGAAAAACTGTTTTTT
CDR3: CASSLDRAGEKLFF
D: TRBD1
size: few
J: TRBJ1-4
V: TRBV27

DNA: TGTGCCAGCAGTGACCGGACAGGGGGACCCTACGAGCAGTACTTC
CDR3: CASSDRTGGPYEQYF
D: TRBD1
size: NA
J: TRBJ2-7
V: TRBV2

DNA: TGTGCCAGCAGCCCCAGGAGTAGCGGGGGGGGTGGCACAGATACGCAGTATTTT
CDR3: CASSPRSSGGGGTDTQYF
D: TRBD2
size: NA
J: TRBJ2-3
V: TRBV9

DNA: TGTGCCTGCGTTAGATTCGGGGACCACTATGGCTACACCTTC
CDR3: CACVRFGDHYGYTF
D: NA
size: NA
J: TRBJ1-2
V: TRBV30

DNA: TGTGCCAGTTGGGGGGCAGGGGTGAACACTGAAGCTTTCTTT
CDR3: CASWGAGVNTEAFF
D: NA
size: NA
J: TRBJ1-1
V: TRBV2

DNA: TGTGCCTGGAGTGATGAGGGGGCGCGCGAGTCGGAGACCCAGTACTTC
CDR3: CAWSDEGARESETQYF
D: TRBD1
size: NA
J: TRBJ2-5
V: TRBV30

DNA: TGTGCCAGCAGCTACCCGAGGGACAGCGATCTTAACTATGGCTACACCTTC
CDR3: CASSYPRDSDLNYGYTF
D: TRBD1
size: NA
J: TRBJ1-2
V: TRBV13

DNA: TGCAGCGTTGCCTGGGGAAGTGGGTACAATGAGCAGTTCTTC
CDR3: CSVAWGSGYNEQFF
D: NA
size: NA
J: TRBJ2-1
V: TRBV29-1

DNA: TGTGCCAGCAGCTCGTTCGCGGGGGCCCCCGGTGAGCAGTACTTC
CDR3: CASSSFAGAPGEQYF
D: NA
size: NA
J: TRBJ2-7
V: TRBV7-9

DNA: TGTGCCAGCAGCGCCGGAGGGGGGGGGTTAGAGACCCAGTACTTC
CDR3: CASSAGGGGLETQYF
D: NA
size: NA
J: TRBJ2-5
V: TRBV5-4

DNA: TGTGCCAGCAGCGCAAACCTAGCGGGCAGCTCCTACAATGAGCAGTTCTTC
CDR3: CASSANLAGSSYNEQFF
D: TRBD2
size: NA
J: TRBJ2-1
V: TRBV9

DNA: TGTGCCAGCAGCAAAGACCCGAGTACTGAAGCTTTCTTT
CDR3: CASSKDPSTEAFF
D: NA
size: NA
J: TRBJ1-1
V: TRBV21-1

DNA: TGTGCCAGCGGGGCGGGGGGTAATGATCCGTACTTC
CDR3: CASGAGGNDPYF
D: TRBD2
size: few
J: TRBJ2-4
V: TRBV2

DNA: TGTGCCAGCAGGGGAGGAACCGGGACAGGGGCGTCACCCCTCCACTTT
CDR3: CASRGGTGTGASPLHF
D: TRBD1
size: NA
J: TRBJ1-6
V: TRBV11-2

DNA: TGCGCCAGCAGCCAAGAGTGGCTCTCCTACGAGCAGTACTTC
CDR3: CASSQEWLSYEQYF
D: NA
size: NA
J: TRBJ2-7
V: TRBV4-3

DNA: TGTGCCAGCAGCTTATGGGGGCGCGAGACCCAGTACTTC
CDR3: CASSLWGRETQYF
D: NA
size: NA
J: TRBJ2-5
V: TRBV5-4

DNA: TGTGCCAGCAGCCAAGTAGCGGTGAACACTGAAGCTTTCTTT
CDR3: CASSQVAVNTEAFF
D: NA
size: once
J: TRBJ1-1
V: TRBV4-2